This passage covers 26 T cell receptor beta chains from one sample sequenced in a study of response to subunit inactivated influenza vaccine. One entry per CDR3 protein results from TCRdb running MiXCR on the RT-PCR reads. The repertoire holds under 550,000 distinct CDR3 sequences, with about 7.6% as singletons. Sequenced here: PBMCs from blood, sampled roughly 24 months after vaccination. The receptors were sampled from a man aged 45-69 years who received an inactivated influenza vaccine.

This clonotype has at least ten counts. V gene TRBV7-2 combines with J gene TRBJ2-7; 8 bases agree with TRBD1. Germline loops: CDR1 SGHTA, CDR2 FQGNSA. The junction had 6 bases not matched to a gene; V was cut back by 6 bases and J by 2 bases. The CDR3 covers 14 residues. Here the CDR3 DNA reads TGTGCCAGCAGAACCCGGGACAGGCCCTACGAGCAGTACTTC. Amino acid sequence: CASRTRDRPYEQYF.

This rearrangement joins TRBV20-1 to TRBJ2-3; D might be TRBD1 (5 bases). Germline CDR1 is DFQATT and CDR2 is SNEGSKA (reference sequence). The germline V and J ends were trimmed by 5 bases and 4 bases, with 16 bases remaining between them. This CDR3 spans 14 amino acids. This CDR3 reads CSASRVGQADTQYF. CDR3 nucleotide sequence: TGCAGTGCTTCCAGGGTGGGCCAGGCAGATACGCAGTATTTT.

V gene TRBV18 combines with J gene TRBJ2-7; a possible D gene is TRBD1 (6 bases). Germline lookup yields CDR1 KGHSH and CDR2 LQKENI. The V gene lost 5 bases and the J gene lost 2 bases, with 10 bases spanning the gap. This CDR3 has 13 residues. The CDR3, as DNA: TGTGCCAGCTCATCAAACAGGGCCTACGAGCAGTACTTC. Its protein product is CASSSNRAYEQYF.

This clonotype was counted many times. The chain carries TRBV29-1 and TRBJ2-1; 7 bases line up with TRBD2. Trimming took 6 bases from V and 1 from J; bases not matched to a gene: 0. Germline V gene data show CDR1 as SQVTM and CDR2 as ANQGSEA. The CDR3 consists of 12 residues. The CDR3 region is CSVGRSYNEQFF. The CDR3 nucleotides read TGCAGCGTCGGGAGGTCCTACAATGAGCAGTTCTTC.

This clonotype has only a few counts. The genes are TRBV12-3 or TRBV12-4 and TRBJ2-7; TRBD2 might be the D (6 bases). There are 15 residues in the CDR3. V lost 7 bases, J lost 3 bases, and 19 bases lay in between. The CDR3 sequence is CASTLGGIWDYEQYF. The CDR3, as DNA: TGTGCCAGCACCTTGGGGGGTATTTGGGACTACGAGCAGTACTTC.

CDR3 sequence reads: CASSRAGLADSSYEQYF. The CDR3 DNA sequence: TGTGCCAGCAGCCGCGCGGGACTAGCGGATTCCTCCTACGAGCAGTACTTC. The chain employs TRBV14 and TRBJ2-7; TRBD2 aligns across 11 bases. V lost 4 bases to trimming and J lost 0 bases; unmatched junction nucleotides: 8. Germline V gene lookup returns CDR1 SGHDN and CDR2 FVKESK. The CDR3 covers 17 residues.

This clonotype was observed many times. This chain's CDR3 is CAIRDSGRAAGELFF. DNA for the CDR3: TGTGCCATCAGGGACAGCGGGAGGGCCGCCGGGGAGCTGTTTTTT. The genes are TRBV10-3 and TRBJ2-2; TRBD2 aligns across 10 bases. CDR1 is ENHRY and CDR2 is SYGVKD in the germline V gene. After removal of 6 bases from V and 6 bases from J, the junction contained 7 bases not matched to a gene. This CDR3 is built from 15 residues.

This clonotype was counted only a few times. The genes are TRBV4-1 and TRBJ2-3; TRBD2 matches at 9 bases. Trimming took 1 base from V and 4 from J; bases not matched to a gene: 3. Germline CDR1 reads MGHRA; CDR2 reads YSYEKL. CDR3 size: 15 residues. CDR3 residues: CASSQVASGADTQYF. The CDR3, as DNA: TGCGCCAGCAGCCAAGTGGCTAGCGGGGCAGATACGCAGTATTTT.

This clonotype showed up just a few times. The V gene is TRBV7-6, the J gene TRBJ1-1, with D perhaps TRBD1 (5 bases). Germline loops: CDR1 SGHVS, CDR2 FNYEAQ. The CDR3 sequence is 17 residues long. V shed 2 bases and J shed 5 bases, with 21 bases lying between them. The chain's CDR3 is CASSLQPQTVLGTEAFF. The CDR3 DNA reads as TGTGCCAGCAGCTTACAACCCCAGACAGTTTTGGGGACTGAAGCTTTCTTT.

This clonotype was seen a handful of times. The CDR3 DNA reads as TGTGCTAGTGGTTTGGGACTTAGCACAGATACGCAGTATTTT. Protein product: CASGLGLSTDTQYF. V and J are TRBV12-5 and TRBJ2-3; D uncertain. Germline V lookup: CDR1 LGHNT, CDR2 FRNRAP. V gave up 1 base and J gave up 0 bases, with 5 bases separating them. This CDR3 comprises 14 residues.

Ten or more counts support this clonotype. The V call is TRBV6-1, the J call TRBJ2-1; D is uncertain. V was pared by 11 bases and J by 0 bases, with 17 bases between. The CDR3 length is 15 residues. From germline, CDR1 is MNHNS and CDR2 SASEGT. The CDR3 is CAAELSRSSYNEQFF. In DNA form, the CDR3 reads TGTGCCGCCGAGTTGAGTCGGAGCTCCTACAATGAGCAGTTCTTC.

This clonotype was detected only a few times. The chain joins TRBV6-2 or TRBV6-3 to TRBJ2-2, with unresolved D. Germline-derived CDR1 and CDR2 are MNHEY and SVGEGT. V lost 2 bases and J 0 bases, leaving 22 bases between the germline ends. This CDR3 has 20 residues. Here the CDR3 reads CASSYPSSRIAYPNTGELFF. As DNA, the CDR3 is TGTGCCAGCAGTTACCCCTCGTCTAGAATAGCTTACCCGAACACCGGGGAGCTGTTTTTT.

This clonotype was found a few times. The chain uses TRBV6-5 and TRBJ1-1, with no clear D. The CDR3 runs to 15 residues. In germline, CDR1 is MNHEY, CDR2 SVGAGI. V was clipped by 3 bases and J by 2 bases, with 13 bases between them. CDR3 DNA sequence: TGTGCCAGCAGTTATTCGGGGAAGGGTAACACTGAAGCTTTCTTT. It yields the protein CASSYSGKGNTEAFF.

This clonotype was detected ten times or more. CDR3: CSASPPNTDTQYF. CDR3 coding DNA: TGCAGTGCTAGTCCCCCTAACACAGATACGCAGTATTTT. The chain couples TRBV20-1 to TRBJ2-3, with D unresolved. Trimming cost V 3 bases and J 2 bases, with 9 bases left between them. This CDR3 has 13 amino acids. Germline lookup yields CDR1 DFQATT and CDR2 SNEGSKA (reference sequence).

The sample holds many counts of this clonotype. CDR3 sequence: CASSFLGTSEREQFF. The CDR3, as DNA: TGCGCCAGCAGCTTCCTTGGGACTAGTGAAAGGGAGCAGTTCTTC. The chain joins TRBV5-1 to TRBJ2-1; TRBD2 aligns across 8 bases. V lost 2 bases to trimming and J lost 10 bases; unmatched junction nucleotides: 11. Germline V gene lookup returns CDR1 SGHRS and CDR2 YFSETQ. The CDR3 runs to 15 residues. Together with reference TRBV5-1 and TRBJ2-1, the CDR3 gives the full variable domain: KAGVTQTPRYLIKTRGQQVTLSCSPISGHRSVSWYQQTPGQGLQFLFEYFSETQRNKGNFPGRFSGRQFSNSRSEMNVSTLELGDSALYLCASSFLGTSEREQFFGPGTRLTVL.

J is TRBJ1-4 and V is TRBV12-3 or TRBV12-4, with D perhaps matching TRBD1 (5 bases). V lost 3 bases and J lost 7, with 15 bases in between. This CDR3 is 15 amino acids long. The CDR3 protein is CASSFAPGRPEKLFF. The CDR3 DNA follows: TGTGCCAGCAGTTTTGCCCCGGGACGCCCTGAAAAACTGTTTTTT.

This clonotype has only a few counts. The chain carries TRBV12-3 or TRBV12-4 and TRBJ2-2; 11 bases line up with TRBD1. With 5 bases clipped from V and 7 bases from J, the junction kept 6 bases outside the gene matches. CDR3 length: 15 residues. The CDR3 sequence: CASSAGTGGLGELFF. The DNA for the CDR3 is TGTGCCAGCAGTGCCGGGACAGGGGGTCTCGGGGAGCTGTTTTTT.

This clonotype was seen more than once but under ten times. The V and J genes are TRBV4-3 and TRBJ2-5; 10 bases fit TRBD1. From germline, CDR1 is LGHNA and CDR2 YSLEER. The CDR3 loop spans 15 amino acids. J lost 1 base, V lost 4 bases, and 3 bases had no gene match. The CDR3 reads CASSRTGGVQETQYF. In DNA, the CDR3 is TGCGCCAGCAGCCGGACAGGGGGAGTCCAAGAGACCCAGTACTTC.

This clonotype was found many times. The chain couples TRBV12-3 or TRBV12-4 to TRBJ2-1, with 7 bases that match TRBD2. V dropped 3 bases and J dropped 5; count of bases not matched to a gene: 7. The CDR3 is 15 residues long. The CDR3 nucleotides read TGTGCCAGCAGTTTGCGGGGGATTAGGGACAATGAGCAGTTCTTC. Amino acid sequence: CASSLRGIRDNEQFF.

The chain is built from TRBV3-1 and TRBJ2-1; D might be TRBD1 or TRBD2, each matching 5 bases. Trimming shortened V by 5 bases and J by 4 bases, and 15 bases separated the two germline ends. The V gene's germline CDR1 is LGHDT and CDR2 YNNKEL (reference sequence). The CDR3 is 15 residues long. CDR3 region: CASSVSGTLYNEQFF. CDR3 bases: TGTGCCAGCAGCGTCTCCGGGACGCTTTACAATGAGCAGTTCTTC.

The table lists this clonotype with a few counts. The chain employs TRBV12-3 or TRBV12-4 and TRBJ2-6; 7 bases align to TRBD1. The ends lost 7 bases at V and 0 bases at J; junction bases unmatched: 9. The CDR3 runs to 17 residues. The CDR3 here is CASKPGQSRSGANVLTF. The CDR3 DNA sequence: TGTGCCAGCAAGCCGGGACAGTCTCGCTCTGGGGCCAACGTCCTGACTTTC.

This clonotype was picked up a small number of times. The rearrangement joins TRBV29-1 to TRBJ2-5, with 7 nucleotides matching TRBD1. This CDR3 is built from 14 residues. V shed 3 bases, J shed 1 base, and the junction held 5 bases outside the gene matches. Germline CDR1 is SQVTM and CDR2 is ANQGSEA. The CDR3 sequence: CSVEKQGIQETQYF. CDR3 sequence (DNA): TGCAGCGTTGAGAAACAGGGGATCCAAGAGACCCAGTACTTC.

By sample fraction, this clonotype is medium-sized. The chain has TRBV28 and TRBJ1-4; D remains ambiguous. Germline loops: CDR1 MDHEN, CDR2 SYDVKM. V lost 3 bases and J 0 bases, leaving 8 bases between the germline ends. This CDR3 comprises 15 residues. The CDR3 spells CASSFRSATNEKLFF. The CDR3 DNA follows: TGTGCCAGCAGTTTCAGGTCGGCAACTAATGAAAAACTGTTTTTT.

Ten or more counts support this clonotype. This rearrangement joins TRBV10-3 to TRBJ2-1, with a possible D match to TRBD1 (6 bases). The CDR3 length is 13 residues. Germline values: CDR1 ENHRY, CDR2 SYGVKD. V shed 6 bases and J shed 5 bases, with 11 bases lying between them. The DNA for the CDR3 is TGTGCCATCAGATTTGACAGGAACAATGAGCAGTTCTTC. Amino acid sequence: CAIRFDRNNEQFF.

This clonotype has a handful of counts. V and J are TRBV2 and TRBJ1-1, with no clear D. V was cut by 5 bases and J by 6 bases, with 13 bases left in between. The CDR3 sequence is 13 residues long. Germline V lookup: CDR1 SNHLY, CDR2 FYNNEI. For the CDR3, the DNA is TGTGCCAGCAGTTTGGGCAGGAAAGCTGAAGCTTTCTTT. Amino acids: CASSLGRKAEAFF.

The J gene is TRBJ2-2, the V gene TRBV24-1; maybe TRBD1 (5 bases). Trimming took 4 bases from V and 1 from J, leaving 6 bases between them. Germline V gene data show CDR1 as KGHDR and CDR2 as SFDVKD. The CDR3 spans 14 residues. The CDR3 spells CATSEQENTGELFF. CDR3 nucleotide sequence: TGTGCCACCAGTGAACAGGAGAACACCGGGGAGCTGTTTTTT.